Following are 10 T cell receptor beta chains from one sample sequenced in a study of long-term antiretroviral therapy in people with HIV. This was the immunoSEQ v3.0 assay at survey level. Only in-frame clones appear in the TCRdb table, and some are missing; sequencing was by immunoSEQ multiplex PCR. The sample consists of under 15,000 clones, about 81% of them appearing once. Sequenced material: unsorted PBMCs, taken roughly 8.1 years after starting antiretroviral therapy. Receptors originate from a man aged 45-60 years with HIV.

Here the CDR3 reads CASSLGQGNSPLHF. In DNA, the CDR3 is TGCGCCAGCAGCCTGGGACAGGGTAATTCACCCCTCCACTTT. This chain joins TRBV4-1 and TRBJ1-6; TRBD1 agrees at 9 bases. Germline V lookup: CDR1 MGHRA, CDR2 YSYEKL. V gave up 4 bases and J gave up 6 bases; unmatched junction bases: 1. This CDR3 comprises 14 residues.

CDR3 DNA sequence: TGTGCCAGCAGTCCCTCGGCGGGGGGGCGACACGAGCAGTACTTC. It specifies CASSPSAGGRHEQYF. This chain connects TRBV27 to TRBJ2-7; TRBD2 agrees at 9 bases. Germline V gives CDR1 MNHEY, CDR2 SMNVEV (reference sequence). The trim removed 5 bases at V and 5 bases at J, leaving 10 bases unmatched. The CDR3 spans 15 residues.

This chain uses TRBV30 with TRBJ2-3; 10 bases fit TRBD1. The CDR3 sequence is 16 residues long. Unmatched junction bases numbered 6, after V lost 0 bases and J lost 3 bases. Germline CDR1 reads GTSNPN; CDR2 reads SVGIG (reference sequence). The DNA of the CDR3 is TGTGCCTGGAGTGTACTAGGGGACAGGGGAACAGATACGCAGTATTTT. It specifies CAWSVLGDRGTDTQYF.

The chain has TRBV21-1 and TRBJ2-6; TRBD1 is taken as the D call from the table, unchecked against the DNA. TRBV21-1 is classified as a pseudogene. The CDR3 runs to 17 residues. CDR3 protein: CASSAEIQQSRANVLTF. The CDR3 DNA reads TGTGCCAGCAGCGCCGAAATACAACAAAGTCGGGCCAACGTCCTGACTTTC.

The J gene is TRBJ2-1, the V gene TRBV6-1; D remains unclear. The CDR3 contains 15 residues. Germline V gives CDR1 MNHNS, CDR2 SASEGT. The V end lost 3 bases, the J end lost 3 bases, and 12 bases lay between the germline ends. This CDR3 reads CASSERSTYYNEQFF. The DNA of the CDR3 is TGTGCCAGCAGTGAGAGGTCAACATACTACAATGAGCAGTTCTTC.

This chain connects TRBV5-6 to TRBJ1-2, with 12 bases identical to TRBD1. Germline V gene lookup returns CDR1 SGHDT and CDR2 YYEEEE. The V segment lost 3 bases and the J segment 7 bases; nucleotides outside the gene matches: 13. CDR3 length: 17 amino acids. CDR3 amino acids: CASSSGTGGAYMPGYTF. Written as DNA, the CDR3 is TGTGCCAGCAGCTCCGGGACAGGGGGCGCGTATATGCCTGGCTACACCTTC. The full variable domain, its missing parts supplied by reference TRBV5-6 and TRBJ1-2, is DAGVTQSPTHLIKTRGQQVTLRCSPKSGHDTVSWYQQALGQGPQFIFQYYEEEERQRGNFPDRFSGHQFPNYSSELNVNALLLGDSALYLCASSSGTGGAYMPGYTFGSGTRLTVV.

In DNA form, the CDR3 reads TGTGCCAGCACTTTATGGACAGGGGATGGCTACACCTTC. Protein product: CASTLWTGDGYTF. The rearrangement joins TRBV6-6 to TRBJ1-2; 9 nucleotides agree with TRBD1. Germline V gene sequence: CDR1 MNHNY, CDR2 SVGAGI (reference sequence). With 7 bases clipped from V and 6 bases from J, the junction kept 6 bases outside the gene matches. The CDR3 runs to 13 residues.

This chain uses TRBV10-3 with TRBJ1-1; 9 bases fit TRBD1. CDR1 and CDR2 from the germline V gene are ENHRY and SYGVKD. With 6 bases clipped from V and 4 bases from J, the junction kept 9 bases outside the gene matches. CDR3 size: 15 residues. DNA for the CDR3: TGTGCCATCAGCTTAACAGGGGGCTACGGCACTGAAGCTTTCTTT. This encodes CAISLTGGYGTEAFF.

The rearrangement links TRBV19 to TRBJ2-6; D is ambiguous. V lost 1 base to trimming and J lost 0 bases, with 16 bases between them. This CDR3 spans 19 amino acids. Germline V lookup: CDR1 LNHDA, CDR2 SQIVND (reference sequence). CDR3 amino acids: CASSIALRTASSGANVLTF. The CDR3 DNA reads as TGTGCCAGTAGTATAGCCTTAAGGACGGCCTCCTCTGGGGCCAACGTCCTGACTTTC.

The chain carries TRBV29-1 and TRBJ2-7; no clear D. Germline V CDR1 and CDR2: SQVTM, ANQGSEA. This CDR3 is 12 amino acids long. The V end was cut by 1 base, the J end by 1 base, with 5 bases between. CDR3 nucleotide sequence: TGCAGCGTTGAAGCCGATTCCTACGAGCAGTACTTC. Translated, it gives CSVEADSYEQYF.